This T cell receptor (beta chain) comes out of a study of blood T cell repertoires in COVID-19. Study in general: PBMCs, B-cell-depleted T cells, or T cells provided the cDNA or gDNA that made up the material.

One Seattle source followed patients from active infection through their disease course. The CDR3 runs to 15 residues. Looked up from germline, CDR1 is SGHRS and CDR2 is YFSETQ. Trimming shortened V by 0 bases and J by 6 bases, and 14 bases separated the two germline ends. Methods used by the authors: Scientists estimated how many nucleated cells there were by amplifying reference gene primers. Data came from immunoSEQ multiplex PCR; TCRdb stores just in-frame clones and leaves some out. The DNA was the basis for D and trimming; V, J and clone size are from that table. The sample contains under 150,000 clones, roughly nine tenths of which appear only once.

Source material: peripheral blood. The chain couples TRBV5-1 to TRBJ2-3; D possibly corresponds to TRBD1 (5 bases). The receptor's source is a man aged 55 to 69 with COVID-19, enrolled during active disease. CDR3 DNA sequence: TGCGCCAGCAGCTTGGGACAGACCTATCCCGATACGCAGTATTTT. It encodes CASSLGQTYPDTQYF.